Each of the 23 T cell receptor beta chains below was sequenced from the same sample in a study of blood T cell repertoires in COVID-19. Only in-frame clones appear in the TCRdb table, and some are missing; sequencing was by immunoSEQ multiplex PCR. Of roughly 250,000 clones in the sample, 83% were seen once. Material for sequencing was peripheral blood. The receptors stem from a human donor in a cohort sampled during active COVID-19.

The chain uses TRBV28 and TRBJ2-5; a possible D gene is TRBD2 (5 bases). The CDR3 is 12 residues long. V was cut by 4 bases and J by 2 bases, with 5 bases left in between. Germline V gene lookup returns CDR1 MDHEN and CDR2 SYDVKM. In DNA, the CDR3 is TGTGCCAGCAGTTCGGGGCAAGAGACCCAGTACTTC. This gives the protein CASSSGQETQYF.

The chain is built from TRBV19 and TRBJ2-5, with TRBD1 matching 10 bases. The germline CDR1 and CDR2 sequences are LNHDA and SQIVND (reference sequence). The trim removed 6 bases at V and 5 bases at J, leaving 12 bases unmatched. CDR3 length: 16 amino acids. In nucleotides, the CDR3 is TGTGCCAGTAGCATAAGGGACAGGGGCCCTCAGGAGACCCAGTACTTC. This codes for CASSIRDRGPQETQYF.

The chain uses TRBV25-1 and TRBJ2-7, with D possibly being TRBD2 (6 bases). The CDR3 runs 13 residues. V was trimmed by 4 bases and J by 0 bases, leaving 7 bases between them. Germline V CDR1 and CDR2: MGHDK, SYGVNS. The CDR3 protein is CASSGGDSYEQYF. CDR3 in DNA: TGTGCCAGCAGTGGCGGGGACTCCTACGAGCAGTACTTC.

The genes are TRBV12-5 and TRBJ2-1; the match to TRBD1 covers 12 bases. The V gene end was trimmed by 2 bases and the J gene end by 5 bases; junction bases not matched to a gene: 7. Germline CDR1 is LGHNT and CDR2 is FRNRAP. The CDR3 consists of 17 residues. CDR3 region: CASGLRGTGGSDNEQFF. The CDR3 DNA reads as TGTGCTAGTGGTTTGAGAGGGACAGGGGGCTCAGACAATGAGCAGTTCTTC.

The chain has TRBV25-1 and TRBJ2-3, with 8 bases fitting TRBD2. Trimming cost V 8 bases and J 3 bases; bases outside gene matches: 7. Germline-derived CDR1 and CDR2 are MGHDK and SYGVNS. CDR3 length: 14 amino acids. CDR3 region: CASGSGSFTDTQYF. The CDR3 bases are TGTGCCAGCGGGAGCGGGAGTTTTACAGATACGCAGTATTTT.

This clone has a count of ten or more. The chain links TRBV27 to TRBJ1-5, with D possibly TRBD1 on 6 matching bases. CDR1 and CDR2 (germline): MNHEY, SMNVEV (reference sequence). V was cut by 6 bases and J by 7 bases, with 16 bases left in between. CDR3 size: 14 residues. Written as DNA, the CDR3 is TGTGCCAGCAGGAACTCAGGGGAGCGCCAGCCCCAGCATTTT. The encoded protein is CASRNSGERQPQHF.

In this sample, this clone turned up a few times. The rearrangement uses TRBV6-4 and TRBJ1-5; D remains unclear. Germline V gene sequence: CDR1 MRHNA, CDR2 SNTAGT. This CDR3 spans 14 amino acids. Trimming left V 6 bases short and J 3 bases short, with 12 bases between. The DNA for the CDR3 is TGTGCCAGCAGCCCCTTTCCTTCCAATCAGCCCCAGCATTTT. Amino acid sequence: CASSPFPSNQPQHF.

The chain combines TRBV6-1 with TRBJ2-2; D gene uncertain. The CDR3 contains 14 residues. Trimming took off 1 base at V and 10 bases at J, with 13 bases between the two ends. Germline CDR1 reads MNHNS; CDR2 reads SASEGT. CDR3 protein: CASSEVALEEELFF. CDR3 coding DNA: TGTGCCAGCAGTGAAGTTGCGCTAGAAGAGGAGCTGTTTTTT.

In nucleotides, the CDR3 is TGTGCCAGCAGCTTAGATCGGTCTAGCGGTCGCTCCTACGAGCAGTACTTC. This translates into CASSLDRSSGRSYEQYF. The rearrangement joins TRBV11-2 to TRBJ2-7, with 7 positions matching TRBD2. Trimming took 0 bases from V and 0 from J; bases not matched to a gene: 8. The CDR3 has 17 amino acids. The germline CDR1 and CDR2 sequences are SGHAT and FQNNGV.

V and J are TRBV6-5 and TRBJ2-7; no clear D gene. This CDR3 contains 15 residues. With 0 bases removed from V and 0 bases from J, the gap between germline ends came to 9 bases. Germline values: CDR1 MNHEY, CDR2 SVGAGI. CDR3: CASSYSGVSSYEQYF. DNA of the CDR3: TGTGCCAGCAGTTACTCAGGAGTAAGCTCCTACGAGCAGTACTTC.

CDR3 bases: TGTGCCACCGCGACAGAGGTTGACAATGAGCAGTTCTTC. It encodes CATATEVDNEQFF. The V and J genes are TRBV19 and TRBJ2-1, with D perhaps TRBD1 (5 bases). Per the germline V gene, CDR1 is LNHDA and CDR2 is SQIVND (reference sequence). This CDR3 is 13 amino acids long. Trimming pared 10 bases from V and 5 bases from J, leaving 15 bases between.

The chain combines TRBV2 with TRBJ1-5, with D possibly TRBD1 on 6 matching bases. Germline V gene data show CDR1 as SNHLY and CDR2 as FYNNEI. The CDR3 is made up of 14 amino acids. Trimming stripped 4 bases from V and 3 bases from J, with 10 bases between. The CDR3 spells CASSVYRANQPQHF. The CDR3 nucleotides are TGTGCCAGCAGTGTTTACAGGGCCAATCAGCCCCAGCATTTT.

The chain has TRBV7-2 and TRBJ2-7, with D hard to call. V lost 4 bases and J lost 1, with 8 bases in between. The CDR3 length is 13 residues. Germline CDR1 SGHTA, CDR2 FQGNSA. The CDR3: CASSSSVSYEQYF. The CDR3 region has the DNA TGTGCCAGCAGCTCCTCCGTATCCTACGAGCAGTACTTC.

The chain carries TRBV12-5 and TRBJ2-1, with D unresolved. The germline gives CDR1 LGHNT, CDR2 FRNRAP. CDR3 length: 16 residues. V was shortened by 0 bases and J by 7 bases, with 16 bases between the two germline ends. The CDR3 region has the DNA TGTGCTAGTGGTTTGGTACCAACTTTCCTACGGAATGAGCAGTTCTTC. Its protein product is CASGLVPTFLRNEQFF.

CDR3 sequence (DNA): TGCGCCAGCAGCCAAGGGCCCGGACTAGCGGGGACTGACGCAGATACGCAGTATTTT. Amino acid sequence: CASSQGPGLAGTDADTQYF. V usage is TRBV4-1 and J usage is TRBJ2-3; the match to TRBD2 covers 12 bases. Germline values: CDR1 MGHRA, CDR2 YSYEKL. J gave up 4 bases and V 1 base, and 12 bases lay outside the gene matches. The CDR3 totals 19 residues.

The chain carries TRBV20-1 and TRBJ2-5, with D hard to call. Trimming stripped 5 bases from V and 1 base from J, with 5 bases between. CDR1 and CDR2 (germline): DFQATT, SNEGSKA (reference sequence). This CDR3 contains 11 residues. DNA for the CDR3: TGCAGTGCTCACTTCCAAGAGACCCAGTACTTC. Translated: CSAHFQETQYF.

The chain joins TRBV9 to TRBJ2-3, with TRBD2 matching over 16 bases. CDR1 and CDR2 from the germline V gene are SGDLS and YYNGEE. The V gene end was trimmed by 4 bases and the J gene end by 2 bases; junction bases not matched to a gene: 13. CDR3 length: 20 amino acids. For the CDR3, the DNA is TGTGCCAGCAGCCCTGGGACTAGCGGGGGGGCAGACCCCTTCACAGATACGCAGTATTTT. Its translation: CASSPGTSGGADPFTDTQYF.

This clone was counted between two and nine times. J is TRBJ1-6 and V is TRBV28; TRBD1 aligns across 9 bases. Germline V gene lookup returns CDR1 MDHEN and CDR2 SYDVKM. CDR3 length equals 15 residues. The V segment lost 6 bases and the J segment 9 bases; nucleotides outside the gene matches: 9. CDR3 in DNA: TGTGCCAGCAGGCCGGACAGGGGCGATTTTTCACCCCTCCACTTT. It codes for CASRPDRGDFSPLHF.

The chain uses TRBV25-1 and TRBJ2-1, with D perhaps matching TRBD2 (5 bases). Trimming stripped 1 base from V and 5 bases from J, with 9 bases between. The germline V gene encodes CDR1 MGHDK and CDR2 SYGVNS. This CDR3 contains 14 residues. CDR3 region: CASSESGLHNEQFF. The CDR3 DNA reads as TGTGCCAGCAGTGAATCCGGACTCCACAATGAGCAGTTCTTC.

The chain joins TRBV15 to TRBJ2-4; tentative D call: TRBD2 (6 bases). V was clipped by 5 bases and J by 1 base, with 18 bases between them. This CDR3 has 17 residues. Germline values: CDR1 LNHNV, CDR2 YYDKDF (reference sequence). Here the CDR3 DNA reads TGTGCCACCAGCTCATATGACCGTGGGGGGGCCAAAAACATTCAGTACTTC. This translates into CATSSYDRGGAKNIQYF.

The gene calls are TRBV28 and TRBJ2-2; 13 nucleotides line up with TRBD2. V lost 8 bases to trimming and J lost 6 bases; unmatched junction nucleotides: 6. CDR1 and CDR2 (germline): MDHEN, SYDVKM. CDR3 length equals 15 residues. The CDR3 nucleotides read TGTGCCAGCCATCGACTAGCGGGGGGACCCGGGGAGCTGTTTTTT. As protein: CASHRLAGGPGELFF.

The CDR3 DNA reads TGTGCCAGCAGAAGAGCGGGGAAAGAGACCCAGTACTTC. Protein product: CASRRAGKETQYF. V and J are TRBV12-3 or TRBV12-4 and TRBJ2-5; 7 bases match TRBD2. The CDR3 is 13 amino acids. V lost 6 bases, J lost 3 bases, and 4 bases stayed unmatched.

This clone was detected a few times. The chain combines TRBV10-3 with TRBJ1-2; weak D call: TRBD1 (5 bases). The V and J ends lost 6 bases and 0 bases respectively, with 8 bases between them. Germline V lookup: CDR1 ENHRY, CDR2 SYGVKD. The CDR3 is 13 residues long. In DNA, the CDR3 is TGTGCCATCAGGCAGGGTTCTAACTATGGCTACACCTTC. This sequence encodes CAIRQGSNYGYTF.